This passage covers 20 T cell receptor beta chains from one sample sequenced in a study of blood T cell repertoires in COVID-19. Some clones are missing from TCRdb's copy, which holds only in-frame ones; the method was immunoSEQ multiplex PCR. The table shows approximately 88,000 clones, with more than 60% occurring only once. Specimen: peripheral blood. All receptors come from a human donor in a cohort sampled during active COVID-19.

About this clone itself: Other nucleotide sequences in the sample specify the same CDR3. The gene calls are TRBV9 and TRBJ2-7; TRBD2 is a possible D gene (6 bases). Germline loops: CDR1 SGDLS, CDR2 YYNGEE. V lost 2 bases and J 2 bases, leaving 11 bases between the germline ends. This CDR3 has 14 residues. DNA of the CDR3: TGTGCCAGCAGCGTGGGCGGGGCGACCTACGAGCAGTACTTC. It is translated as CASSVGGATYEQYF.

This clone has a count of ten or more. The chain has TRBV7-9 and TRBJ1-1; D uncertain. The CDR3 is 15 amino acids. Trimming removed 2 bases at V and 1 base at J, with 11 bases between. Germline V lookup: CDR1 SEHNR, CDR2 FQNEAQ (reference sequence). In DNA form, the CDR3 reads TGTGCCAGCAGCTTACAAGAGCCACGGAACACTGAAGCTTTCTTT. Translating it yields CASSLQEPRNTEAFF.

The gene calls are TRBV13 and TRBJ2-7, with 15 nucleotides matching TRBD2. Germline CDR1 PRHDT, CDR2 FYEKMQ (reference sequence). CDR3 length: 17 amino acids. V was clipped by 6 bases and J by 6 bases; unmatched bases: 12. The CDR3, as DNA: TGTGCCAGCAGTCCACCGGGACTAGCGGGAGGAAGCCCCGAGCAGTACTTC. Amino acids: CASSPPGLAGGSPEQYF.

The chain employs TRBV29-1 and TRBJ2-1; D call uncertain. CDR3 length: 14 residues. Looked up from germline, CDR1 is SQVTM and CDR2 is ANQGSEA. Trimming took 6 bases from V and 0 from J, leaving 12 bases between them. The CDR3 loop is CSVLALSSYNEQFF. Here the CDR3 DNA reads TGCAGCGTCTTAGCCCTGAGCTCCTACAATGAGCAGTTCTTC.

This chain's CDR3 is CASSDVGRMGGEQFF. CDR3 nucleotides: TGTGCCAGCAGTGACGTCGGGAGGATGGGCGGGGAGCAGTTCTTC. The chain employs TRBV2 and TRBJ2-1, with 7 bases identical to TRBD2. The CDR3 has 15 residues. Germline trimming cut 3 bases from V and 10 bases from J; bases unmatched to any gene: 12. CDR1 is SNHLY and CDR2 is FYNNEI in the germline V gene. Full variable domain (missing parts from reference TRBV2 and TRBJ2-1): EPEVTQTPSHQVTQMGQEVILRCVPISNHLYFYWYRQILGQKVEFLVSFYNNEISEKSEIFDDQFSVERPDGSNFTLKIRSTKLEDSAMYFCASSDVGRMGGEQFFGPGTRLTVL.

This clone was detected only once. In nucleotides, the CDR3 is TGTGCCTGGAGTGGCGAATCCTACGAGCAGTACTTC. Amino acid sequence: CAWSGESYEQYF. This chain connects TRBV30 to TRBJ2-7; D remains ambiguous. The V and J ends lost 1 base and 1 base respectively, with 5 bases between them. Germline CDR1 reads GTSNPN; CDR2 reads SVGIG (reference sequence). The CDR3 is 12 residues long.

The chain couples TRBV5-4 to TRBJ2-2; unclear D gene. Trimming stripped 0 bases from V and 1 base from J, with 10 bases between. Germline V gene data show CDR1 as SGHNT and CDR2 as YYREEE (reference sequence). This CDR3 has 16 residues. The CDR3: CASSLGMAGNTGELFF. CDR3 DNA sequence: TGTGCCAGCAGCTTGGGAATGGCAGGGAACACCGGGGAGCTGTTTTTT.

This clone has only a few counts. This sequence joins TRBV5-1 and TRBJ1-2; 11 nucleotides line up with TRBD1. The CDR3 is 16 residues long. The junction had 10 bases not matched to a gene; V was cut back by 2 bases and J by 7 bases. The germline V gene has CDR1 SGHRS and CDR2 YFSETQ. The CDR3 nucleotides are TGCGCCAGCAGCTTAGGGACCTGGACAGGGGGCCTTGGCTACACCTTC. This translates into CASSLGTWTGGLGYTF.

The J gene is TRBJ1-1, the V gene TRBV5-4, with D possibly TRBD1 on 6 matching bases. This CDR3 region has 13 residues. V was shortened by 4 bases and J by 4 bases, with 11 bases between the two germline ends. The germline CDR1 and CDR2 sequences are SGHNT and YYREEE (reference sequence). The CDR3 reads CASSPTGSTEAFF. The CDR3 coding sequence is TGTGCCAGCAGCCCAACAGGGTCCACTGAAGCTTTCTTT.

This chain connects TRBV7-9 to TRBJ2-7, with TRBD2 matching over 7 bases. V shed 2 bases, J shed 4 bases, and the junction held 11 bases outside the gene matches. This CDR3 spans 16 amino acids. CDR1 and CDR2 from the germline V gene are SEHNR and FQNEAQ (reference sequence). For the CDR3, the DNA is TGTGCCAGCAGCTTAAAAGGGAGCGGGGAAATTTACGAGCAGTACTTC. It encodes CASSLKGSGEIYEQYF.

The J gene is TRBJ2-1, the V gene TRBV29-1; D perhaps matches TRBD2 (6 bases). Looked up from germline, CDR1 is SQVTM and CDR2 is ANQGSEA. V lost 2 bases and J lost 2, with 10 bases in between. The CDR3 covers 14 residues. The CDR3 reads CSVESGDTYNEQFF. The CDR3 bases are TGCAGCGTTGAATCGGGAGACACCTACAATGAGCAGTTCTTC.

The chain employs TRBV7-9 and TRBJ1-6; possible D gene TRBD1, 6 bases. V was shortened by 6 bases and J by 4 bases, with 10 bases between the two germline ends. Germline assignment: CDR1 SEHNR and CDR2 FQNEAQ (reference sequence). This CDR3 is 14 amino acids long. CDR3 DNA: TGTGCCAGCAGAGGGGGGGGTTATAATTCACCCCTCCACTTT. Its protein product is CASRGGGYNSPLHF.

The chain joins TRBV6-2 or TRBV6-3 to TRBJ1-6, with TRBD1 as a possible D gene (6 bases). Germline V gene lookup returns CDR1 MNHEY and CDR2 SVGEGT. Trimming cost V 6 bases and J 4 bases, with 16 bases left between them. The CDR3 loop spans 16 amino acids. The CDR3 loop is CASSPRRQDYNSPLHF. Written as DNA, the CDR3 is TGTGCCAGCAGCCCTCGCCGACAGGATTATAATTCACCCCTCCACTTT.

This chain joins TRBV5-5 and TRBJ2-5, with 7 bases lining up with TRBD2. J was trimmed by 5 bases and V by 4 bases; bases with no gene match: 14. The V gene's germline CDR1 is SGHKS and CDR2 YYEKEE (reference sequence). This CDR3 comprises 16 residues. DNA of the CDR3: TGTGCCAGCAGCATAAATATTGGGGGGGTGGCGGAGACCCAGTACTTC. Amino acids: CASSINIGGVAETQYF.

The CDR3 region is CASSLVKQGAGTEAFF. In nucleotides, the CDR3 is TGTGCCAGCAGCTTGGTCAAACAGGGGGCTGGCACTGAAGCTTTCTTT. The J gene is TRBJ1-1, the V gene TRBV7-2, with 9 bases identical to TRBD1. CDR3 length: 16 residues. The trim removed 3 bases at V and 4 bases at J, leaving 9 bases unmatched. The germline V gene encodes CDR1 SGHTA and CDR2 FQGNSA.

This chain joins TRBV27 and TRBJ2-1, with 10 nucleotides matching TRBD2. Per the germline V gene, CDR1 is MNHEY and CDR2 is SMNVEV (reference sequence). V lost 3 bases and J lost 5; bases outside the gene matches: 4. There are 15 residues in the CDR3. This CDR3 is CASSFLAGADNEQFF. The CDR3 region has the DNA TGTGCCAGCAGTTTTCTAGCGGGAGCCGACAATGAGCAGTTCTTC.

J is TRBJ2-7 and V is TRBV2, with 9 bases fitting TRBD1. This CDR3 has 15 amino acids. With 5 bases clipped from V and 7 bases from J, the junction kept 12 bases outside the gene matches. Germline CDR1 is SNHLY and CDR2 is FYNNEI. The CDR3 bases are TGTGCCAGCAGTCCCAGACAGGGGGAAACGGGAGAGCAGTACTTC. Its protein is CASSPRQGETGEQYF.

This chain links TRBV28 with TRBJ2-3; 9 bases align to TRBD2. Germline lookup yields CDR1 MDHEN and CDR2 SYDVKM. V lost 6 bases and J lost 1; bases outside the gene matches: 5. The CDR3 spans 15 residues. The CDR3 region is CASSRLAVGTDTQYF. Here the CDR3 DNA reads TGTGCCAGCAGCCGACTAGCGGTAGGCACAGATACGCAGTATTTT.

The chain links TRBV18 to TRBJ1-1, with 10 bases that match TRBD1. From germline, CDR1 is KGHSH and CDR2 LQKENI. Trimming took 6 bases from V and 3 from J; bases not matched to a gene: 16. The CDR3 length is 18 residues. The chain's CDR3 is CASSQLSGTGVGDTEAFF. The CDR3 region has the DNA TGTGCCAGCTCCCAACTATCAGGGACAGGGGTTGGGGACACTGAAGCTTTCTTT.

In its sample, this clone was seen many times. J is TRBJ1-3 and V is TRBV15, with TRBD1 matching over 7 bases. The CDR3 runs 17 residues. V dropped 1 base and J dropped 5; count of bases not matched to a gene: 11. Germline CDR1 and CDR2: LNHNV and YYDKDF (reference sequence). CDR3: CATSRVGIGGRRNTIYF. The CDR3 DNA follows: TGTGCCACCAGCAGAGTGGGAATAGGGGGCAGGCGAAACACCATATATTTT.